Sequencing of this TCR beta chain was carried out in a study of vaccination and CD4 T cells after COVID-19. Study-level background: Median time from second vaccine dose to sampling was 72 days (14 to 241). Cells received overlapping spike peptides from SARS-CoV-2, HCoV-NL63, HCoV-OC43 and HCoV-229E as stimulation.

Treatment here: roughly 10-day PBMC culture with coronavirus spike peptide pools or control peptides (ViraFEST assay). Peptide-pool expansion of antigen-specific T cells preceded TCR sequencing in ViraFEST. Germline trimming cut 1 base from V and 5 bases from J; bases unmatched to any gene: 7. The length of the CDR3 is 15 residues. Looked up from germline, CDR1 is KGHSH and CDR2 is LQKENI. An Oncomine TCR Beta short-read assay was used to sequence the DNA from cultured CD4+ T cells. Each CDR3 protein gets one entry after TCRdb re-called the PCR reads with MiXCR. The sample consists of approximately 12,000 distinct CDR3 sequences, around 50% of them appearing once. There are a few counts of this clonotype. What it binds is not known.

This clonotype was obtained from a human donor with COVID-19. The V and J genes are TRBV18 and TRBJ2-5; 7 nucleotides line up with TRBD2. This sample comprised cultured CD4+ T cells from blood, obtained after SARS-CoV-2 vaccination. The chain's CDR3 is CASSPLTSSSETQYF. The CDR3 nucleotides are TGTGCCAGCTCACCACTGACTAGCAGTTCGGAGACCCAGTACTTC.